This record concerns one T cell receptor (beta chain) sequence. The CDR3 consists of 14 residues. Germline-derived CDR1 and CDR2 are LNHDA and SQIVND (reference sequence). J gave up 8 bases and V 7 bases, and 6 bases lay outside the gene matches. The record originates from a study of regulatory T cells in long-lasting Graves disease. CDR3 regions were amplified by Arm-PCR using iRepertoire HTBI primers to build TCR beta libraries. MiXCR, applied by TCRdb to the multiplex PCR reads, yields one record per CDR3 protein. Altogether hundreds of thousands of distinct CDR3 sequences are present, over 14% being singletons, with the ten largest covering approximately 7.8%. The time point denotes: newly diagnosed GD, antithyroid drugs for less than 3 months. RNA extracted from PBMCs served as the sequencing template. This sample was shared with a second study, whose subject was T cells in Graves' hyperthyroidism and ophthalmopathy.

The sequence came from a woman aged 40 to 49 with Graves disease. The sample consisted of peripheral blood mononuclear cells (PBMCs), taken at new diagnosis, from a patient treated with antithyroid drugs. The chain uses TRBV19 and TRBJ2-1; TRBD2 matches at 12 bases. The chain's CDR3 is CASTLGLAGHEQFF. The CDR3 bases are TGTGCCAGTACCCTAGGACTAGCGGGACATGAGCAGTTCTTC.